Following are 3 T cell receptor beta chains from one sample sequenced in a study of CD8 T cells in ankylosing spondylitis. TCRdb ran MiXCR on the 5' RACE reads and lists one entry per CDR3 protein. The sample lists 300,000 to 350,000 distinct CDR3 sequences; roughly 10% were seen once. The sequencing input was blood, either unsorted or a sorted T cell fraction (not recorded which). The source is a female donor with ankylosing spondylitis or in good health (not recorded which).

This clonotype showed up many times. The chain recombines TRBV28 with TRBJ1-2; 10 bases align to TRBD1. The CDR3 loop spans 15 amino acids. Trimming removed 4 bases from V and 4 bases from J; junction bases left unmatched: 6. The germline V gene encodes CDR1 MDHEN and CDR2 SYDVKM. The CDR3 DNA sequence: TGTGCCAGCAGTTCCACCGGGACAGGGGTCTATGGCTACACCTTC. The encoded protein is CASSSTGTGVYGYTF.

The table lists this clonotype with many counts. At one of its ends the junction is not consistent with the germline gene, which may arise from a read error. CDR3 DNA: TGTGCCAGCAGTCCCAGACAGGCTTACGGGCAGTACTTC. As protein: CASSPRQAYGQYF. J is TRBJ2-7 and V is TRBV28, with D possibly being TRBD1 (6 bases). Germline V gene data show CDR1 as MDHEN and CDR2 as SYDVKM. CDR3 length: 13 amino acids.

As regards this clonotype: Given a much more abundant clone one base away, this may be a read error. The chain links TRBV12-3 or TRBV12-4 to TRBJ2-2, with TRBD2 as a possible D gene (5 bases). The CDR3 spans 15 residues. The CDR3 sequence: CASSLAVNPAGELSF. The CDR3 bases are TGTGCCAGCAGTTTAGCGGTCAACCCGGCCGGGGAGCTGTCTTTT.